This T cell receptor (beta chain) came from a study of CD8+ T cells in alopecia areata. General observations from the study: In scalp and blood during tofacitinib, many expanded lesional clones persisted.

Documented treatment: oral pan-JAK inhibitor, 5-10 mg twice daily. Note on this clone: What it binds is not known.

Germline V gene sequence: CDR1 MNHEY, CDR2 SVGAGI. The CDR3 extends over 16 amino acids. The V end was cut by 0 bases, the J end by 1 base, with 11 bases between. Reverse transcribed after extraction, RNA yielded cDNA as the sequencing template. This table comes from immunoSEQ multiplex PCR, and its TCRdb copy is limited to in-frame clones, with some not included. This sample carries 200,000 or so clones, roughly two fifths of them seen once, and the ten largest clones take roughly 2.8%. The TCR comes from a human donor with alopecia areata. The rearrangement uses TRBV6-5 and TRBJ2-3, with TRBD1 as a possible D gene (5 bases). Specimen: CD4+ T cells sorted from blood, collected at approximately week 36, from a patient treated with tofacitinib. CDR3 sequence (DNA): TGTGCCAGCAGTTACTCAGGGGTTGGTGGCACAGATACGCAGTATTTT. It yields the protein CASSYSGVGGTDTQYF.